This entry concerns a single T cell receptor (beta chain). The data stem from a study of cytomegalovirus exposure and HLA in healthy donors. About the research overall: A prior analysis found about 110 million unique TCR beta sequences from around 180 million T cells.

The germline V gene has CDR1 MNHNY and CDR2 SVGAGI (reference sequence). CDR3 length equals 14 residues. V was trimmed by 8 bases and J by 1 base, leaving 14 bases between them. PCR used 60 Vbeta primers and 13 Jbeta primers. Assay used: immunoSEQ multiplex PCR; TCRdb lists only in-frame clones, some missing. The sample shows some 220,000 clones, roughly 73% of them seen only once. The gene calls are TRBV6-6 and TRBJ2-5, with D unclear. This clonotype originated in a boy aged 5-17 years in good health and CMV-seronegative. The sequenced sample was PBMCs. This CDR3 reads CASQLTVIQETQYF. The DNA of the CDR3 is TGTGCCAGCCAACTAACCGTTATCCAAGAGACCCAGTACTTC.